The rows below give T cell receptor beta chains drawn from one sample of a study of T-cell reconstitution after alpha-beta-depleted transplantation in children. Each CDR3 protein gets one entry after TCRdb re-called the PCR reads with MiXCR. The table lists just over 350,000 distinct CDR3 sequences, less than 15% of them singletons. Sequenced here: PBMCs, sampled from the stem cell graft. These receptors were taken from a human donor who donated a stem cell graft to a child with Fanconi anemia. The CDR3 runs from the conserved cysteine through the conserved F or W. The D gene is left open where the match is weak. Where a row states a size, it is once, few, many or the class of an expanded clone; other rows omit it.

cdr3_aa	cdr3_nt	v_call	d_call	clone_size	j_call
CASSLEADTQYF	TGTGCCAGCAGCTTAGAAGCAGATACGCAGTATTTT	TRBV5-1	-	many	TRBJ2-3
CASVYQPQHF	TGTGCCAGCGTCTATCAGCCCCAGCATTTT	TRBV12-3/TRBV12-4	-	-	TRBJ1-5
CSQGGGPYNEQFF	TGCAGCCAAGGGGGGGGGCCATACAATGAGCAGTTCTTC	TRBV20-1	-	-	TRBJ2-1
CASSLTGYADEQYF	TGTGCCAGCAGCTTAACAGGGTATGCTGACGAGCAGTACTTC	TRBV7-9	-	-	TRBJ2-7
CASSSGQQGAQETQYF	TGTGCCAGCAGCTCCGGGCAACAGGGGGCTCAAGAGACCCAGTACTTC	TRBV13	TRBD1	few	TRBJ2-5
CASSSGGGLGEQFF	TGTGCCAGCAGCTCCGGTGGAGGGCTGGGGGAGCAGTTCTTC	TRBV9	-	many	TRBJ2-1
CASSSDPLPLDIQYF	TGTGCCAGCTCTTCCGACCCGCTCCCCTTGGACATTCAGTACTTC	TRBV18	-	many	TRBJ2-4
CASSPVGNQYNEQFF	TGTGCCAGCAGCCCTGTGGGGAATCAGTACAATGAGCAGTTCTTC	TRBV7-8	-	many	TRBJ2-1
CASSLGAYNYGYTF	TGTGCCAGCAGCTTAGGAGCATATAACTATGGCTACACCTTC	TRBV7-2	-	-	TRBJ1-2
CASSSTGFVHGYTF	TGCGCCAGCAGCTCGACAGGGTTCGTTCATGGCTACACCTTC	TRBV5-1	TRBD1	-	TRBJ1-2
CASSSGGGDPTEAFF	TGTGCCAGCAGCTCGGGGGGGGGAGATCCGACTGAAGCTTTCTTT	TRBV6-5	-	-	TRBJ1-1
CASSLGTVRVHNEQFF	TGCGCCAGCAGCCTAGGGACAGTAAGGGTCCACAATGAGCAGTTCTTC	TRBV5-1	TRBD1	-	TRBJ2-1
CASSEGTVNMNTEAFF	TGTGCCAGCAGTGAAGGGACGGTGAATATGAACACTGAAGCTTTCTTT	TRBV2	-	few	TRBJ1-1
CASSPRTGSTEAFF	TGTGCCAGCAGCCCCCGGACAGGGAGCACTGAAGCTTTCTTT	TRBV11-2	TRBD1	few	TRBJ1-1
CASSVSSGGGRASLRYGYTF	TGTGCCAGCAGTGTTTCGAGCGGAGGGGGCAGGGCGTCCTTAAGATATGGCTACACCTTC	TRBV25-1	TRBD1	-	TRBJ1-2
CASSSPPGTSRDEQFF	TGCGCCAGCAGCTCGCCCCCCGGGACTAGTAGGGATGAGCAGTTCTTC	TRBV5-1	TRBD2	-	TRBJ2-1
CASTRGIGELFF	TGTGCCTCTACGAGGGGAATCGGGGAGCTGTTTTTT	TRBV12-3/TRBV12-4	-	many	TRBJ2-2
CASRHDRDEQYF	TGTGCCAGCAGACATGACCGGGACGAGCAGTACTTC	TRBV6-2/TRBV6-3	-	-	TRBJ2-7